The subject of this entry is one T cell receptor (beta chain). This sample was included in a study of blood T cell repertoires in COVID-19. Clones were read by immunoSEQ multiplex PCR, and TCRdb kept only the in-frame ones, dropping some. The sample has 200,000 to 250,000 clones; approximately 88% are singletons. The length of the CDR3 is 18 residues. Germline lookup yields CDR1 SGHNT and CDR2 YENEEA. V was shortened by 0 bases and J by 0 bases, with 18 bases between the two germline ends. Assignments of participants to cohorts depended upon their own reported clinical history. The chain carries TRBV11-3 and TRBJ2-7, with D perhaps matching TRBD1 (6 bases). The TCR comes from a man younger than 35 with acute COVID-19. Sample: PBMCs or T cells enriched from blood (not recorded which). The DNA for the CDR3 is TGTGCCAGCAGCTTAGAAAGTACCGGGACAAGGAGCTCCTACGAGCAGTACTTC. Amino acid sequence: CASSLESTGTRSSYEQYF.